This TCR beta chain comes out of a study of molecular identifiers for immune sequencing clone quantification. TCRdb processed the PCR reads anew with MiXCR; each CDR3 protein has one entry. The sample comprises some 680,000 distinct CDR3 sequences, over 25% of which are singletons, and roughly 0.83% rests with the top ten. After removal of 0 bases from V and 2 bases from J, the junction contained 7 bases not matched to a gene. This CDR3 is 16 amino acids long. Germline V gene lookup returns CDR1 DFQATT and CDR2 SNEGSKA (reference sequence). The TCR originated in a human donor in good health. Some libraries in this study had Jurkat cell RNA spiked in. The rearrangement links TRBV20-1 to TRBJ2-5, with 9 bases lining up with TRBD1. The sequencing input was naive CD8+ T cells from blood, with Jurkat cell RNA spiked in. As to subset: FACS-sorted CD8+CD4-CCR7+CD45RA+ naive T cells. The CDR3 sequence is CSARDLDRGEQETQYF. In DNA, the CDR3 is TGCAGTGCTAGAGATCTGGACAGGGGAGAACAAGAGACCCAGTACTTC.